This TCR beta chain derives from a study of cytotoxic CD8 clonotypes in ibrutinib-treated CLL. CDR3 length equals 15 residues. The germline CDR1 and CDR2 sequences are MDHEN and SYDVKM. Trimming removed 7 bases at V and 5 bases at J, with 21 bases between. TCRdb keeps only in-frame clones here, not all; method: immunoSEQ multiplex PCR. This repertoire shows about 140,000 clones, 70% to 90% found once; its top ten account for about 7.4%. J is TRBJ2-7 and V is TRBV28; TRBD2 might be the D (6 bases). The receptor was derived from a human donor with chronic lymphocytic leukemia. The sequenced sample was PBMCs, obtained after 36 months of ibrutinib treatment. The CDR3 DNA reads as TGTGCCAGCAATGAAAAAGCGTCCTCGGGGGACGAGCAGTACTTC. It specifies CASNEKASSGDEQYF.